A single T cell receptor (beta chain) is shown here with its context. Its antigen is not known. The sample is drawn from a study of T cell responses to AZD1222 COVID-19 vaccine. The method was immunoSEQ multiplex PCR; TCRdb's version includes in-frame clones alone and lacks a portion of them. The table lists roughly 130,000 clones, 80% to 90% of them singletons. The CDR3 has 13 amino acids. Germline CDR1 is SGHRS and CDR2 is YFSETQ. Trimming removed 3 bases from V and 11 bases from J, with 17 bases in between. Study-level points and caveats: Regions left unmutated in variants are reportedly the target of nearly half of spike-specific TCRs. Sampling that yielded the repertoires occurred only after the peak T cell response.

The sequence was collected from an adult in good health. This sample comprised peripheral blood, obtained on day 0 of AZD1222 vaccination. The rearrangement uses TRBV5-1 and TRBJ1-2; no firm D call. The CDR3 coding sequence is TGCGCCAGCAGCTGGGGAGCTCCCCTAGATTACACCTTC. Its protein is CASSWGAPLDYTF.